This entry lists 3 T cell receptor beta chains sequenced from one sample in a study of T-cell memory formation after mild COVID-19. MiXCR, run by TCRdb on the 5' RACE reads, gives a single entry per CDR3 protein. The sample has fewer than 350,000 distinct CDR3 sequences; roughly 15% are singletons. The sequenced sample consisted of PBMCs or a T cell subset sorted from them (not recorded which). The receptors shown here come from a man aged 18 to 30 who had mild COVID-19 (a few samples of this study predate the infection). Cell type and time point are not known.

In its sample, this clonotype was seen a few times. This chain uses TRBV7-2 with TRBJ2-3, with 13 bases matching TRBD2. Unmatched junction bases numbered 7, after V lost 5 bases and J lost 2 bases. CDR3 length equals 17 residues. Germline loops: CDR1 SGHTA, CDR2 FQGNSA. The CDR3 DNA follows: TGTGCCAGCAGCCAGGGACTAGCGGGGACTCACACAGATACGCAGTATTTT. Protein: CASSQGLAGTHTDTQYF.

J is TRBJ2-5 and V is TRBV6-2 or TRBV6-3; tentatively, D is TRBD1 or TRBD2 (6 bases each). The CDR3 is 20 amino acids. Germline CDR1 is MNHEY and CDR2 is SVGEGT. V lost 2 bases and J lost 0, with 25 bases in between. CDR3 loop: CASSYRTLGGITLYQETQYF. The CDR3 bases are TGTGCCAGCAGTTACCGGACCCTAGGGGGGATTACCCTGTACCAAGAGACCCAGTACTTC.

This chain links TRBV29-1 with TRBJ2-3; 9 positions agree with TRBD2. Trimming cost V 7 bases and J 4 bases; bases outside gene matches: 12. The CDR3 has 15 residues. Germline lookup yields CDR1 SQVTM and CDR2 ANQGSEA. The chain's CDR3 is CSAPARAGGADTQYF. In nucleotides, the CDR3 is TGCAGCGCGCCAGCCCGAGCGGGGGGTGCAGATACGCAGTATTTT.